This entry lists 11 T cell receptor beta chains sequenced from one sample in a study of blood T cells in healthy people across ages. Combining a sample-barcoded 5' primer with a J-beta primer mix, a second PCR ran for 7 to 11 cycles. MiXCR was run by TCRdb on the 5' RACE reads, yielding one entry per CDR3 protein. The sample carries about 900,000 distinct CDR3 sequences, approximately 49% recorded once. The sample consisted of blood. Receptors originate from a man aged 25-45 years in good health.

Only a few counts were recorded for this clonotype. This chain uses TRBV5-1 with TRBJ2-1; 10 bases are a match to TRBD2. This CDR3 has 15 residues. The ends lost 4 bases at V and 4 bases at J; junction bases unmatched: 5. CDR1 is SGHRS and CDR2 is YFSETQ in the germline V gene. CDR3 coding DNA: TGCGCCAGCAGCCCGTGGACTAGCGGATACAATGAGCAGTTCTTC. Its translation: CASSPWTSGYNEQFF.

The table lists this clonotype with many counts. The chain couples TRBV12-3 or TRBV12-4 to TRBJ1-2; TRBD1 might be the D (6 bases). Trimming left V 6 bases short and J 10 bases short, with 15 bases between. This CDR3 comprises 12 residues. The CDR3 region has the DNA TGTGCCAGCAGCACAACAGGGTCCTCCTACACCTTC. Protein sequence: CASSTTGSSYTF.

This clonotype was counted only a few times. This rearrangement joins TRBV7-2 to TRBJ2-7; the D gene is possibly TRBD1 (5 bases). The germline gives CDR1 SGHTA, CDR2 FQGNSA. Between the trimmed V and J ends, which lost 4 bases and 7 bases, there was a span of 8 bases. The CDR3 extends over 11 amino acids. CDR3 sequence (DNA): TGTGCCAGCAGCTCCCAGGGAGAGCAGTACTTC. Translated: CASSSQGEQYF.

The chain combines TRBV27 with TRBJ2-7; the D is unclear. Germline values: CDR1 MNHEY, CDR2 SMNVEV (reference sequence). Trimming removed 2 bases from V and 0 bases from J, with 11 bases in between. The CDR3 extends over 15 amino acids. Written as DNA, the CDR3 is TGTGCCAGCAGTTTACGTGGGGTGTACTCCTACGAGCAGTACTTC. It yields the protein CASSLRGVYSYEQYF.

This clonotype was observed many times. This rearrangement joins TRBV27 to TRBJ2-7; D not certain. There are 13 residues in the CDR3. V was pared by 3 bases and J by 0 bases, with 6 bases between. Germline values: CDR1 MNHEY, CDR2 SMNVEV (reference sequence). The CDR3 DNA reads TGTGCCAGCAGTTTGGGGATCTCCTACGAGCAGTACTTC. This codes for CASSLGISYEQYF.

This clonotype appeared a few times. This chain uses TRBV7-2 with TRBJ2-1; 12 nucleotides align to TRBD2. This CDR3 has 16 residues. V shed 2 bases, J shed 10 bases, and the junction held 9 bases outside the gene matches. Germline lookup yields CDR1 SGHTA and CDR2 FQGNSA. The CDR3 sequence: CASSLTTSGGLSEQFF. The CDR3 nucleotides read TGTGCCAGCAGCTTAACCACTAGCGGGGGGCTCTCCGAGCAGTTCTTC.

The chain carries TRBV29-1 and TRBJ2-1; 7 bases fit TRBD1. The length of the CDR3 is 13 residues. V was pared by 7 bases and J by 8 bases, with 11 bases of the junction left unmatched. Germline assignment: CDR1 SQVTM and CDR2 ANQGSEA. The CDR3, as DNA: TGCAGCGCCCGGGACAGCACCGGACATGAGCAGTTCTTC. Its protein is CSARDSTGHEQFF.

The chain combines TRBV7-8 with TRBJ1-1; D is perhaps TRBD1 (5 bases). V lost 6 bases and J 4 bases, leaving 18 bases between the germline ends. The germline gives CDR1 SGHVS, CDR2 FQNEAQ. The CDR3 contains 15 residues. CDR3 sequence reads: CASSSARVTSTEAFF. CDR3 nucleotide sequence: TGTGCCAGCAGTTCCGCCAGGGTGACGAGCACTGAAGCTTTCTTT.

This rearrangement joins TRBV7-2 to TRBJ1-3; D not certain. The CDR3 is 16 residues long. V gave up 1 base and J gave up 3 bases, with 13 bases separating them. Germline V gene data show CDR1 as SGHTA and CDR2 as FQGNSA. The CDR3 DNA reads TGTGCCAGCAGCTTAGGTGGTGGATACAGTGGAAACACCATATATTTT. As protein: CASSLGGGYSGNTIYF.

This clonotype was picked up one time. One end of the junction varies from germline; a read error may be responsible. J is TRBJ2-3 and V is TRBV11-3; 9 positions agree with TRBD1. This CDR3 comprises 17 residues. Germline CDR1 reads SGHNT; CDR2 reads YENEEA. The CDR3 is CVSSLDKGQGTTDTQYF. In DNA, the CDR3 is TGTGTCAGCAGCTTAGACAAGGGACAGGGTACGACAGATACGCAGTATTTT.

With regard to this clonotype: A junction end diverges from the germline sequence, so it may reflect a read error. V is TRBV20-1 and J is TRBJ2-3; D might be TRBD2 (5 bases). The CDR3 extends over 16 amino acids. CDR1 DFQATT and CDR2 SNEGSKA come from the germline V gene (reference sequence). CDR3 amino acids: CSARGLSGASTDTQNF. The DNA for the CDR3 is TGCAGTGCTAGGGGTCTCAGCGGCGCTAGCACAGATACGCAGAATTTT.